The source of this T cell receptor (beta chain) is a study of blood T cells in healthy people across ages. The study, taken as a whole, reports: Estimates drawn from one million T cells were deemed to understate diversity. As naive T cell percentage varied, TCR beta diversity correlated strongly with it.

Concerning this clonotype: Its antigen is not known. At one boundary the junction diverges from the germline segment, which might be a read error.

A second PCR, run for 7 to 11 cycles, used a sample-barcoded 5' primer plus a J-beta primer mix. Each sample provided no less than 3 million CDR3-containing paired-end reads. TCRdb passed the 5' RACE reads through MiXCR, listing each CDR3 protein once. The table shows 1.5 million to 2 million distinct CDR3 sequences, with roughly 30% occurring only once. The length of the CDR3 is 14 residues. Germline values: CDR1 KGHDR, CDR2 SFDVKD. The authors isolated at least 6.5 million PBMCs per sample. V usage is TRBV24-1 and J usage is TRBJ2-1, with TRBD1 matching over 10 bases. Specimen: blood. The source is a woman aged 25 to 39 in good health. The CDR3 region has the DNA TGTGCCGCCAGAGGGACAGGGGTCCGTAATGAGCAGTTCTTC. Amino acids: CAARGTGVRNEQFF.